One TCR beta chain is described in this entry. Its specificity is not known. The assay was immunoSEQ multiplex PCR, and TCRdb's table has in-frame clones only and misses some. The sample shows about 58,000 clones, 75% to 85% of them seen only once. This record comes from a study of OX40 agonist ivuxolimab in advanced cancers. Study-level background: Previous treatment with anti-PD-1, anti-PD-L1 or anti-CTLA-4 therapy was allowed; about 44% had received some.

Study findings and constraints: Partial responders receiving 0.1-3.0 mg/kg showed among the lowest clonal expansion. CD4+ and CD8+ blood T cells expanded clonally by week 6 at 0.1 to 3.0 mg/kg.

Germline lookup yields CDR1 SNHLY and CDR2 FYNNEI. CDR3 length: 11 amino acids. V lost 8 bases, J lost 13 bases, and 10 bases stayed unmatched. Source: CD4+ or CD8+ T cells sorted from blood, taken in a trial of the OX40 agonist ivuxolimab. The TCR comes from an adult with an advanced solid tumor such as melanoma, head and neck, liver or kidney cancer. V is TRBV2 and J is TRBJ2-5; 7 bases fit TRBD1. CDR3 nucleotides: TGTGCCAGCTCTGATCCGGGACAGAGGTACTTC. Residues: CASSDPGQRYF. The whole variable domain, filled in from reference TRBV2 and TRBJ2-5, reads EPEVTQTPSHQVTQMGQEVILRCVPISNHLYFYWYRQILGQKVEFLVSFYNNEISEKSEIFDDQFSVERPDGSNFTLKIRSTKLEDSAMYFCASSDPGQRYFGPGTRLLVL.